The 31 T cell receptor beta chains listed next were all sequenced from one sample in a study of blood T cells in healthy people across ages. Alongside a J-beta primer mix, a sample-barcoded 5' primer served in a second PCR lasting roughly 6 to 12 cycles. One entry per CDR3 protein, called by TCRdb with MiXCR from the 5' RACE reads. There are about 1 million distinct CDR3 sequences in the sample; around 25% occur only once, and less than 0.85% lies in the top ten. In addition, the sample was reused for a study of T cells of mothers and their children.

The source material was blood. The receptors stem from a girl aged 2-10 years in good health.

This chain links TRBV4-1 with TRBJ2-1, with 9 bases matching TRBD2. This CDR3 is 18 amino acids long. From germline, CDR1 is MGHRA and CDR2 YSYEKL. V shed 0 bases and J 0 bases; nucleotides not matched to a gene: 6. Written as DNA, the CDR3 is TGCGCCAGCAGCCAAGATTCTAGCGGGACTAGCTCCTACAATGAGCAGTTCTTC. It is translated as CASSQDSSGTSSYNEQFF.

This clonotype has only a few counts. CDR3 in amino acids: CASRDEQENSGNTIYF. DNA of the CDR3: TGCGCCAGCAGGGATGAACAGGAAAACTCTGGAAACACCATATATTTT. The rearrangement joins TRBV5-1 to TRBJ1-3; a possible D gene is TRBD1 (5 bases). The ends were cut back, 5 bases at V and 0 bases at J, with 15 bases in the middle. The CDR3 length is 16 residues. In germline, CDR1 is SGHRS, CDR2 YFSETQ.

The CDR3 DNA reads as TGCAGTGCTAGAGATCTGCCAGTCCAAGAGACCCAGTACTTC. Translated: CSARDLPVQETQYF. The chain joins TRBV20-1 to TRBJ2-5; no definite D call. The germline V gene encodes CDR1 DFQATT and CDR2 SNEGSKA (reference sequence). The CDR3 runs to 14 residues. Trimming pared 0 bases from V and 1 base from J, leaving 9 bases between.

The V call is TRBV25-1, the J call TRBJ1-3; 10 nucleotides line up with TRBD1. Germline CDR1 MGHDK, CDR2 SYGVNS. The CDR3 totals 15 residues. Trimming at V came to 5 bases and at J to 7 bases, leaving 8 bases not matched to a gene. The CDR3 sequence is CASSRQGAALNTIYF. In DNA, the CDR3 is TGTGCCAGCAGTCGACAGGGGGCGGCTCTGAACACCATATATTTT.

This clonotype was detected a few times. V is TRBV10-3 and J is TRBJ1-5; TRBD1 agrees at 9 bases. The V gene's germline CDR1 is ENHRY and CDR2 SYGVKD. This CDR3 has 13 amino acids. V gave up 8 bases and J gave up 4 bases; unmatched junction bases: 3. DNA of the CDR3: TGTGCCATCGGAGGACAGGGGAATCAGCCCCAGCATTTT. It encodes CAIGGQGNQPQHF.

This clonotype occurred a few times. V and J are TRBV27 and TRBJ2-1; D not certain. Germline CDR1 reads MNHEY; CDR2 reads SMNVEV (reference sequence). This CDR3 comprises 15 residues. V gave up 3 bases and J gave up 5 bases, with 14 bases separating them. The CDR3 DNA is TGTGCCAGCAGTTTCTTTGGGCTGGGGAACAATGAGCAGTTCTTC. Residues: CASSFFGLGNNEQFF.

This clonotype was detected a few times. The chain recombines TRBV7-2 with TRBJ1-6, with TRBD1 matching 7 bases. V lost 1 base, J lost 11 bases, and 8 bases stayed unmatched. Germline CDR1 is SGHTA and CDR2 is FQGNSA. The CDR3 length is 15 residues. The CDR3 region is CASSLGDREAAPLHF. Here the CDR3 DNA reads TGTGCCAGCAGCTTAGGCGACAGGGAAGCGGCACCCCTCCACTTT. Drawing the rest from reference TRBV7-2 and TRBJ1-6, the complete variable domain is GAGVSQSPSNKVTEKGKDVELRCDPISGHTALYWYRQSLGQGLEFLIYFQGNSAPDKSGLPSDRFSAERTGGSVSTLTIQRTQQEDSAVYLCASSLGDREAAPLHFGNGTRLTVT.

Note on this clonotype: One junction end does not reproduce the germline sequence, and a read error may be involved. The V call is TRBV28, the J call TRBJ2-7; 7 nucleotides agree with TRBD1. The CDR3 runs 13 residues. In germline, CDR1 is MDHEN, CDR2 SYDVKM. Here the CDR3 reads CASRRDSSYEQCF. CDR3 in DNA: TGTGCCAGCAGGAGGGACAGCTCCTACGAGCAGTGCTTC.

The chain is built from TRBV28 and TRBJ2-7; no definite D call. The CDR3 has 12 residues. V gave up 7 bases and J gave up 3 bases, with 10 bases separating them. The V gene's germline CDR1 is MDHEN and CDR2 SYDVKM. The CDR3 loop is CASKLANYEQYF. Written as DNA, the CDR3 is TGTGCCAGCAAGCTTGCCAACTACGAGCAGTACTTC.

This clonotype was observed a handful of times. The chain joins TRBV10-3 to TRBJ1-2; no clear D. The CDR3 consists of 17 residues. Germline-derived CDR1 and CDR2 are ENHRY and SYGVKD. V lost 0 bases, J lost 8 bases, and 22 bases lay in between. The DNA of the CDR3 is TGTGCCATCAGTGAGTCGGTGGTCGGTTCCCGTGATGGAGGCTACACCTTC. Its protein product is CAISESVVGSRDGGYTF.

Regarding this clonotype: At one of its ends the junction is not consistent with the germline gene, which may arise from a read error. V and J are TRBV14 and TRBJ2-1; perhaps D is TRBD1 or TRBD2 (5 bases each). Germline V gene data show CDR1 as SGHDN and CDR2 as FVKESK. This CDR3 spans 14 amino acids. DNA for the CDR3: TGTGCTAGCAGCCAAAGGGGAGCCGGGAATGAGCAGTTCTTC. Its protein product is CASSQRGAGNEQFF. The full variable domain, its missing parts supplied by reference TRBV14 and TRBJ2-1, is EAGVTQFPSHSVIEKGQTVTLRCDPISGHDNLYWYRRVMGKEIKFLLHFVKESKQDESGMPNNRFLAERTGGTYSTLKVQPAELEDSGVYFCASSQRGAGNEQFFGPGTRLTVL.

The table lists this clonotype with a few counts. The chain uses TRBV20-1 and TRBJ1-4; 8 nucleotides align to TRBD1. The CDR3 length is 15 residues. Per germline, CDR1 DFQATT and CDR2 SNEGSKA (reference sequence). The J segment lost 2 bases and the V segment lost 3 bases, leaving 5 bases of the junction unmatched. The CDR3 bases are TGCAGTGCTAGCCCCCAGGGGGCGACTAATGAAAAACTGTTTTTT. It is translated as CSASPQGATNEKLFF.

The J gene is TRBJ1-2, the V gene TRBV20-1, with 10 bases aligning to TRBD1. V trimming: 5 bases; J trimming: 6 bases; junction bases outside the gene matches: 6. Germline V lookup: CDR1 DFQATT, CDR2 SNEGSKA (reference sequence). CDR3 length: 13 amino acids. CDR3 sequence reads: CSAPRDRGHGYTF. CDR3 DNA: TGCAGTGCTCCACGGGACAGGGGACATGGCTACACCTTC.

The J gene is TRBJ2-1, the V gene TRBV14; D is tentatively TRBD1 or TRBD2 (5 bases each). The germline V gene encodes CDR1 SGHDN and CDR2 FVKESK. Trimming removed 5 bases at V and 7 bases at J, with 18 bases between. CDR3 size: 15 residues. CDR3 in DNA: TGTGCCAGCAGCTATCCGGGGCTAGGGGAGAATGAGCAGTTCTTC. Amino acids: CASSYPGLGENEQFF.

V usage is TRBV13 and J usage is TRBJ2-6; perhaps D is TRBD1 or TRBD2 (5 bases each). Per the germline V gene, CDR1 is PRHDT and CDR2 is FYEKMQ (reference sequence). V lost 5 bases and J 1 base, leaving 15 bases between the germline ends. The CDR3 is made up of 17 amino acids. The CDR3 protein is CASSGGVGGSGANVLTF. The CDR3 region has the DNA TGTGCCAGCAGCGGGGGAGTCGGCGGATCTGGGGCCAACGTCCTGACTTTC.

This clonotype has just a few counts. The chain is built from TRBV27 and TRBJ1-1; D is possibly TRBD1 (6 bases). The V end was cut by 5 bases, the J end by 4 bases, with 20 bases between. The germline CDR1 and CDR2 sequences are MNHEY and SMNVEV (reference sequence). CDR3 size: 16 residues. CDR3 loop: CASSTPPLGGGTEAFF. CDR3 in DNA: TGTGCCAGCAGTACGCCCCCTTTAGGGGGGGGCACTGAAGCTTTCTTT.

The CDR3 protein is CASSQARVTDTQYF. The CDR3 DNA follows: TGCGCCAGCAGCCAAGCCAGGGTCACAGATACGCAGTATTTT. The genes are TRBV4-3 and TRBJ2-3; TRBD1 might be the D (5 bases). Germline CDR1 LGHNA, CDR2 YSLEER. This CDR3 region has 14 residues. V was shortened by 1 base and J by 2 bases, with 7 bases between the two germline ends.

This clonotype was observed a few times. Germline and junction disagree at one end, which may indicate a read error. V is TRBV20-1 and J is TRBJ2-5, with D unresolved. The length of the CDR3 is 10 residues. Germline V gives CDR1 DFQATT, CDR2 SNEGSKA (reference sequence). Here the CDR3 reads CSARLNKEFF. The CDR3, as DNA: TGCAGTGCTAGATTAAATAAGGAGTTCTTC.

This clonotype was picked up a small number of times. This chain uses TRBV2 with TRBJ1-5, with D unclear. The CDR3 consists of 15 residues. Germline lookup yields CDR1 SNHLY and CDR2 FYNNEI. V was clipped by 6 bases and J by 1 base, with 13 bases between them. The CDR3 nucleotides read TGTGCCAGCAGCGAAAAAGGCCGGAGCAATCAGCCCCAGCATTTT. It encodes CASSEKGRSNQPQHF. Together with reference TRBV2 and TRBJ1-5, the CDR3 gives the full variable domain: EPEVTQTPSHQVTQMGQEVILRCVPISNHLYFYWYRQILGQKVEFLVSFYNNEISEKSEIFDDQFSVERPDGSNFTLKIRSTKLEDSAMYFCASSEKGRSNQPQHFGDGTRLSIL.

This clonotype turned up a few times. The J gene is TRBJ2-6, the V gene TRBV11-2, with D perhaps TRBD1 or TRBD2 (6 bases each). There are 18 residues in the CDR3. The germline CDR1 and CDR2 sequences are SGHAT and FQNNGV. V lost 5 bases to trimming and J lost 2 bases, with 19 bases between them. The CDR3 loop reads CASSAGQPNFAGANVLTF. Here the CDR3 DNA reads TGTGCCAGCAGCGCGGGACAACCCAATTTTGCTGGGGCCAACGTCCTGACTTTC.

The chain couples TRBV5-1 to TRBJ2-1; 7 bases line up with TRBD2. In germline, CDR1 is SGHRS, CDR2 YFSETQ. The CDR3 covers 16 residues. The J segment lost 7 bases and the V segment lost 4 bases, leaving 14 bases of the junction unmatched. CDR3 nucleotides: TGCGCCAGCAGCCAATTTTCGACTAGCTTGGTGAATGAGCAGTTCTTC. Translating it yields CASSQFSTSLVNEQFF.

The CDR3 loop is CAAETGRVIGSEQYF. The CDR3 bases are TGTGCCGCGGAGACAGGGAGGGTGATTGGGTCCGAGCAGTACTTC. The rearrangement uses TRBV6-1 and TRBJ2-7; D is tentatively TRBD1 or TRBD2 (7 bases each). The germline gives CDR1 MNHNS, CDR2 SASEGT. The CDR3 loop spans 15 amino acids. V was cut by 11 bases and J by 6 bases, with 26 bases left in between.

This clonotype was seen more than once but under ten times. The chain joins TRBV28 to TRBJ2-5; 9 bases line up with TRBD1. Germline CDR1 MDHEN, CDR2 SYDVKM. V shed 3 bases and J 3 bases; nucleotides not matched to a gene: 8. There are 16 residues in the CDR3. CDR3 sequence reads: CASSFPLGQGKETQYF. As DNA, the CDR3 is TGTGCCAGCAGTTTCCCACTTGGACAGGGGAAAGAGACCCAGTACTTC.

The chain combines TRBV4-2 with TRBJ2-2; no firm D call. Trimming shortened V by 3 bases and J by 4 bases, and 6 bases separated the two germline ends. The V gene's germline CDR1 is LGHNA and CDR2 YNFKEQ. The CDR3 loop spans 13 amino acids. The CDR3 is CASSQGLTGELFF. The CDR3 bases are TGTGCCAGCAGCCAGGGTCTCACCGGGGAGCTGTTTTTT.

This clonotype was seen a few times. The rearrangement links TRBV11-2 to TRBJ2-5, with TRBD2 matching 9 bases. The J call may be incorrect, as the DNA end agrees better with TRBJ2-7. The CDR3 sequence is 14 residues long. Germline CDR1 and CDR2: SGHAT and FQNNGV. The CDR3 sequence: CASSLLGLAYEQYF. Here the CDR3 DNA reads TGTGCCAGCAGCTTATTGGGACTAGCTTACGAGCAGTACTTC.

This chain's CDR3 is CASSYSSPGPQHF. The CDR3 region has the DNA TGTGCCAGCAGTTACTCGAGCCCGGGGCCCCAGCATTTT. The chain couples TRBV6-5 to TRBJ1-5; the D is unclear. The CDR3 extends over 13 amino acids. Trimming shortened V by 0 bases and J by 9 bases, and 9 bases separated the two germline ends. Germline V CDR1 and CDR2: MNHEY, SVGAGI.

CDR3 loop: CATSAGGYTEAFF. DNA for the CDR3: TGTGCCACCAGTGCGGGGGGGTACACTGAAGCTTTCTTT. The chain joins TRBV24-1 to TRBJ1-1, with a possible D match to TRBD1 (5 bases). The V and J ends lost 5 bases and 3 bases respectively, with 9 bases between them. CDR1 and CDR2 from the germline V gene are KGHDR and SFDVKD. This CDR3 contains 13 residues.

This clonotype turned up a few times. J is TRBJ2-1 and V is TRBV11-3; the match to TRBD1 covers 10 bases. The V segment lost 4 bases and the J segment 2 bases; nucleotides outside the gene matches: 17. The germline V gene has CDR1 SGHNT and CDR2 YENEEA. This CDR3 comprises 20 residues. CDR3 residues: CASSYFRDRGRELTYNEQFF. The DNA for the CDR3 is TGTGCCAGCAGCTATTTTCGGGACAGGGGACGAGAGTTGACCTACAATGAGCAGTTCTTC.

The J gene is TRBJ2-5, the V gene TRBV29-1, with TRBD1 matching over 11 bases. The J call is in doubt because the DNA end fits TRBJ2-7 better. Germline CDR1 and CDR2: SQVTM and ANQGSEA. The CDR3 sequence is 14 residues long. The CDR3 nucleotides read TGCAGCGTTGCAGGACAGGGGGCGGGGAGCGAGCAGTACTTC. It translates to CSVAGQGAGSEQYF.

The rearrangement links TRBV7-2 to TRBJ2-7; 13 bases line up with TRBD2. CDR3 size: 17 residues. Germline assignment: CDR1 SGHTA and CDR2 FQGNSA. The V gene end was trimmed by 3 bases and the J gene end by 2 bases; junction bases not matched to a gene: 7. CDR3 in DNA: TGTGCCAGCAGCTTGCGGACTAGCGGGGGTGAAGCCTACGAGCAGTACTTC. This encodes CASSLRTSGGEAYEQYF.

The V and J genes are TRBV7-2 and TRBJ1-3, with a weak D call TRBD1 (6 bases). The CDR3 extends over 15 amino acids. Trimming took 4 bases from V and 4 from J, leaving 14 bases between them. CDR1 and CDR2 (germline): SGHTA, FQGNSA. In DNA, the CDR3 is TGTGCCAGCAGCTCCTATGGGGGCTCCGGAAACACCATATATTTT. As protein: CASSSYGGSGNTIYF. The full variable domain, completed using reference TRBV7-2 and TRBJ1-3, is GAGVSQSPSNKVTEKGKDVELRCDPISGHTALYWYRQSLGQGLEFLIYFQGNSAPDKSGLPSDRFSAERTGGSVSTLTIQRTQQEDSAVYLCASSSYGGSGNTIYFGEGSWLTVV.